This TCR beta chain was found in a study of T cells in lung cancer brain metastases. Study-wide points: Most clones were lesion-specific, with limited overlap between paired lesions (Morisita 0.2 to 0.25).

Only in-frame clones appear in the TCRdb table, and some are missing; sequencing was by immunoSEQ multiplex PCR. The sample has approximately 6,700 clones, approximately 90% seen once; the top ten hold approximately 5%. Regarding this clone: No antigen is known for it.

Germline CDR1 is MNHNS and CDR2 is SASEGT. This CDR3 has 12 amino acids. V lost 6 bases, J lost 1 base, and 6 bases lay in between. No patient had a history of multiple malignancies, as such patients were excluded. The sample taken for sequencing was tumor tissue from the primary lung tumor. The source of this sequence is a middle-aged man with non-small cell lung cancer. V and J are TRBV6-1 and TRBJ1-1; D remains unclear. The CDR3 region is CASSPWNTEAFF. In DNA, the CDR3 is TGTGCCAGCAGCCCCTGGAACACTGAAGCTTTCTTT.